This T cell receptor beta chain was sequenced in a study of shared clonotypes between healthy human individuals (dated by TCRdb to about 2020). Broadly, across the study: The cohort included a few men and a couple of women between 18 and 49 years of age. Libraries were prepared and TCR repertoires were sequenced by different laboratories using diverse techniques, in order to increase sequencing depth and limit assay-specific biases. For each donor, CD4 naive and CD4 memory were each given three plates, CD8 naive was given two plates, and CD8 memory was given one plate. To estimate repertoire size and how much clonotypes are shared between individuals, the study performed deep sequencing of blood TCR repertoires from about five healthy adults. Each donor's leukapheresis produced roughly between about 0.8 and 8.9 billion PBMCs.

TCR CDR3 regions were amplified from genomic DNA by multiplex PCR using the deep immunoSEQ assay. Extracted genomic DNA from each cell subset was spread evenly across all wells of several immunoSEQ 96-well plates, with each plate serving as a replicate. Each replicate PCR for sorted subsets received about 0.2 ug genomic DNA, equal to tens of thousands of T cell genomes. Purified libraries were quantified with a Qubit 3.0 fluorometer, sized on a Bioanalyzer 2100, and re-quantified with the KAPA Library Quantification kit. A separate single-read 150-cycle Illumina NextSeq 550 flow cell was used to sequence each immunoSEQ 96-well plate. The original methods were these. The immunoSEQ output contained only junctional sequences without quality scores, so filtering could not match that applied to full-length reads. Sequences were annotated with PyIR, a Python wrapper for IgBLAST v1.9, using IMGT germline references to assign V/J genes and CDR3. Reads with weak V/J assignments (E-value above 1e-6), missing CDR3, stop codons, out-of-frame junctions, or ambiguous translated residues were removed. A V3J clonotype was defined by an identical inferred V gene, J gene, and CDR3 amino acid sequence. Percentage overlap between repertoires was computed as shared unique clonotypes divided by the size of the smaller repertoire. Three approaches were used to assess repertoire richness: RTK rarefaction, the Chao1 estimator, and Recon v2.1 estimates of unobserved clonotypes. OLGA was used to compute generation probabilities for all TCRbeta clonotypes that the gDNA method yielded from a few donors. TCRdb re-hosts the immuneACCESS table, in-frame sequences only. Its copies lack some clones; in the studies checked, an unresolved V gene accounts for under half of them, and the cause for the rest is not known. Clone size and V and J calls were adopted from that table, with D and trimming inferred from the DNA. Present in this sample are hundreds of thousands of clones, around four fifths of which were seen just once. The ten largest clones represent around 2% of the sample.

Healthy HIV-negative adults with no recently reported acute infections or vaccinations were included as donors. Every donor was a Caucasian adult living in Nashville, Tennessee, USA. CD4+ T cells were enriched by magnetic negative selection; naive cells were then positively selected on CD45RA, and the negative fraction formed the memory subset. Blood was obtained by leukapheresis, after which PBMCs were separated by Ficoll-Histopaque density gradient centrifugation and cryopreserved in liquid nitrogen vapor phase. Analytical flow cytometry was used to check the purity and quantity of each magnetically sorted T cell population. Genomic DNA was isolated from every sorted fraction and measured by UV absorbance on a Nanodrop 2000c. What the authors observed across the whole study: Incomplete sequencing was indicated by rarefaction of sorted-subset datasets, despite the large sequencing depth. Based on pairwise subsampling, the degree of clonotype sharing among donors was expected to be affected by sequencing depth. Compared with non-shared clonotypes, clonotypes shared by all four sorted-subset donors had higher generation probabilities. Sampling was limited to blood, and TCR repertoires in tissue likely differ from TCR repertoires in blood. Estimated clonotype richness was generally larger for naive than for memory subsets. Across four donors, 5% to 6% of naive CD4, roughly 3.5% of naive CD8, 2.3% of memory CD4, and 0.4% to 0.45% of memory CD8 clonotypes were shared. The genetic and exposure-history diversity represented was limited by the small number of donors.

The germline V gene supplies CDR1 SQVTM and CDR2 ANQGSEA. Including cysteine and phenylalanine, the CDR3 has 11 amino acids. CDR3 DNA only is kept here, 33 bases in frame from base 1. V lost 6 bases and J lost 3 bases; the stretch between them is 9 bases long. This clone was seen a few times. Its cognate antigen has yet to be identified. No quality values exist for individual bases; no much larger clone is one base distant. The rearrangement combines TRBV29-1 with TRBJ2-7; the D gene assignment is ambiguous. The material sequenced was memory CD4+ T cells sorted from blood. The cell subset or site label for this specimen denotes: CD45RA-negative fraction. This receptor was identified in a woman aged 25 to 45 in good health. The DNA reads TGCAGCGTAACCGCGAACTACGAGCAGTACTTC. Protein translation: CSVTANYEQYF.